This T cell receptor beta chain emerged from a study of post-analysis software for immune sequencing data. Libraries were made from TCR beta cDNA, and they carried unique molecular identifiers. From the PCR reads, TCRdb called clonotypes with MiXCR, one entry per CDR3 protein. The repertoire holds 150,000 to 200,000 distinct CDR3 sequences, with roughly 35% as singletons. This clonotype occurred a few times. Germline V CDR1 and CDR2: SGHTA, FQGNSA. V was clipped by 5 bases and J by 8 bases, with 11 bases between them. CDR3 length equals 12 residues. This TCR was sampled from a girl aged 5-17 years with multiple sclerosis. J is TRBJ2-3 and V is TRBV7-2; D is unclear. The material was blood, obtained after autologous hematopoietic stem cell transplantation. CDR3 in DNA: TGTGCCAGCAGCCCGGACGTGAGTACGCAGTATTTT. Translation gives CASSPDVSTQYF.